This T cell receptor (beta chain) was sequenced during a study of blood T cell repertoires in COVID-19. Study in general: Sources were T cells, B-cell-depleted T cells, or PBMCs; the material itself was cDNA or gDNA.

Study processing details: Quantification of nucleated cells was approximated via reference gene primer amplification. The protocol was immunoSEQ multiplex PCR, while the TCRdb copy is restricted to in-frame clones and leaves out a portion. V and J calls and clone size are as listed in that table; D and trimming were resolved from the DNA. The table has 30,000 to 45,000 clones, roughly 75% seen once. V was pared by 3 bases and J by 6 bases, with 7 bases of the junction left unmatched. This CDR3 is 16 amino acids long. CDR1 is MRHNA and CDR2 is SNTAGT in the germline V gene. This receptor was taken from a man in his 70s with acute or convalescent COVID-19. Material for sequencing was peripheral blood. The chain links TRBV6-4 to TRBJ2-1; 11 bases align to TRBD2. The DNA of the CDR3 is TGTGCCAGCAGTGAAGACGGGACTAGCGGTCGCAATGAGCAGTTCTTC. It is translated as CASSEDGTSGRNEQFF.